This T cell receptor (beta chain) was profiled in a study of blood T cells in healthy people across ages. Study details: Capturing about one barcoded beta molecule per two T cells was achieved by template switching. Study observations and caveats: Donor CMV status was unknown, possibly confounding expanded clonotype changes. The study could not conclusively compare naive and antigen-experienced cells, given its unsorted PBMCs.

Germline V CDR1 and CDR2: GTSNPN, SVGIG (reference sequence). This CDR3 contains 11 residues. Next came a second PCR, run for about 7 to 12 cycles, which used a sample-barcoded 5' primer along with a J-beta primer mix. Every single cDNA molecule received a tag from a template-switch adaptor with 12 random nucleotides. From the 5' RACE reads, TCRdb called clonotypes with MiXCR, one entry per CDR3 protein. The table lists hundreds of thousands of distinct CDR3 sequences, 32% of them singletons. This clonotype was counted between two and nine times. Its antigen is undetermined. What was sequenced was blood. This TCR derives from a woman of 80 years or more in good health. This sequence joins TRBV30 and TRBJ1-1; weak D call: TRBD1 (5 bases). CDR3 DNA sequence: TGTGTCGGAATGGGGGGCACTGAAGCTTTCTTT. Encoded protein: CVGMGGTEAFF.